This is a list of T cell receptor beta chains from one sample in a study of T-cell reconstitution after alpha-beta-depleted transplantation in children. TCRdb redid the calling of the PCR reads with MiXCR, one entry per CDR3 protein. This sample has approximately 500,000 distinct CDR3 sequences, with about a quarter found just once. Source: PBMCs, taken before TCRalphabeta/CD19-depleted stem cell transplant. These receptors came from a boy under two years old with Wiskott-Aldrich syndrome, due to receive a stem cell transplant. Both conserved end residues are trimmed from each CDR3.

cdr3_aa	cdr3_length	j_call	v_call
ASSTWDRALGETQY	14	TRBJ2-5	TRBV5-4
ASSLREGLVNEQF	13	TRBJ2-1	TRBV12-3/TRBV12-4
SVVPSGQETQY	11	TRBJ2-5	TRBV29-1
ASSRWAGSSYNEQF	14	TRBJ2-1	TRBV5-1
ASSLGTGIAF	10	TRBJ1-1	TRBV5-1
ASSLAGLPNYGYT	13	TRBJ1-2	TRBV5-1
SEPGQGTDTQY	11	TRBJ2-3	TRBV20-1
ASSYRSYEQY	10	TRBJ2-7	TRBV7-2
ASSLGGDNTGELF	13	TRBJ2-2	TRBV5-1
ASSGTSGTSYEQY	13	TRBJ2-7	TRBV28
AISELGNTGELF	12	TRBJ2-2	TRBV10-3
ASSSTGGSDIQY	12	TRBJ2-4	TRBV6-1
SVGGLSTDTQY	11	TRBJ2-3	TRBV29-1
ASSQGGGRSYEQY	13	TRBJ2-7	TRBV14
ASKGLRAGELF	11	TRBJ2-2	TRBV5-1
SARPAGLSSGNTIY	14	TRBJ1-3	TRBV20-1
ASIGRIQGSHLLEQY	15	TRBJ2-7	TRBV2
ASSLLGLQETQY	12	TRBJ2-5	TRBV5-6
ASSLGGLYNSPLH	13	TRBJ1-6	TRBV7-2
ASSLSGGLGQPQH	13	TRBJ1-5	TRBV5-1
ASRNQGAANEKLF	13	TRBJ1-4	TRBV7-2
SARGRGNGETQY	12	TRBJ2-5	TRBV20-1
SAVTSGRDYEQY	12	TRBJ2-7	TRBV20-1
AISENSETQY	10	TRBJ2-5	TRBV10-3
ASSVEGGGYT	10	TRBJ1-2	TRBV9
ASRPGLAGEQY	11	TRBJ2-7	TRBV2
SALAGTNGDTQY	12	TRBJ2-3	TRBV20-1
ASSMEGAGELF	11	TRBJ2-2	TRBV19
ASSLVQGEETQY	12	TRBJ2-5	TRBV5-1
SASMGANTEAF	11	TRBJ1-1	TRBV20-1
ASEKQGGAYEQY	12	TRBJ2-7	TRBV7-2
ASNQYQGFSNQPQH	14	TRBJ1-5	TRBV19
ASSYSGGQGVKAF	13	TRBJ1-1	TRBV6-5
ASRSQGANEQY	11	TRBJ2-7	TRBV2
ASSQAIGRSYEQY	13	TRBJ2-7	TRBV4-1
ASRDQGYGYT	10	TRBJ1-2	TRBV6-5
SAATGDYGYT	10	TRBJ1-2	TRBV20-1
ASSGTSGSDEQF	12	TRBJ2-1	TRBV5-1
ATSPDRRGYGNQPQH	15	TRBJ1-5	TRBV28
SATQGALIYEQY	12	TRBJ2-7	TRBV20-1
ATSKRLVPYEQY	12	TRBJ2-7	TRBV15
ASSPLAVTDTQY	12	TRBJ2-3	TRBV11-2
ASSFPGVRNTIY	12	TRBJ1-3	TRBV12-3/TRBV12-4
ASSSQGSAIKNSPLH	15	TRBJ1-6	TRBV5-1
AISGAGQGSSGANVLT	16	TRBJ2-6	TRBV10-3
SVFSDTYEQY	10	TRBJ2-7	TRBV29-1
SAREPRTRFGTGELF	15	TRBJ2-2	TRBV20-1
ASVGLAVYNEQF	12	TRBJ2-1	TRBV7-9
ASSTLAGLEQY	11	TRBJ2-7	TRBV18